This TCR beta chain was captured by sequencing in a study of blood T cell repertoires in COVID-19. Study overall: Sites in the United States, Italy and Spain provided acute and convalescent COVID-19 samples. PBMCs, B-cell-depleted T cells, or T cells were the source of the cDNA or gDNA that made up the material.

With 1 base removed from V and 9 bases from J, the gap between germline ends came to 10 bases. The CDR3 has 14 residues. Germline assignment: CDR1 MGHDK and CDR2 SYGVNS. Original data processing: Amplification with reference gene primers provided the estimates of nucleated cell counts. Clones were sequenced by immunoSEQ multiplex PCR, and TCRdb holds only the in-frame ones, with some missing. The V and J calls and clone size come from that table; D and trimming were worked out from the DNA. The table includes about 250,000 clones, approximately 86% detected once. Only a few counts were recorded for this clone. The sample holds other DNA sequences that translate to the same CDR3. The age range of participants was 18 to 89 years, with residence in approximately 25 US areas.

This chain joins TRBV25-1 and TRBJ1-6; D gene ambiguous. The specimen sequenced was PBMCs or T cells enriched from blood (not recorded which). The receptor's source is a woman aged 30 to 39 with acute COVID-19. CDR3 in DNA: TGTGCCAGCAGTGAATCCGGGTATGGTTCACCCCTCCACTTT. Translating gives CASSESGYGSPLHF. Complete variable domain (other parts from reference TRBV25-1 and TRBJ1-6): EADIYQTPRYLVIGTGKKITLECSQTMGHDKMYWYQQDPGMELHLIHYSYGVNSTEKGDLSSESTVSRIRTEHFPLTLESARPSHTSQYLCASSESGYGSPLHFGNGTRLTVT.